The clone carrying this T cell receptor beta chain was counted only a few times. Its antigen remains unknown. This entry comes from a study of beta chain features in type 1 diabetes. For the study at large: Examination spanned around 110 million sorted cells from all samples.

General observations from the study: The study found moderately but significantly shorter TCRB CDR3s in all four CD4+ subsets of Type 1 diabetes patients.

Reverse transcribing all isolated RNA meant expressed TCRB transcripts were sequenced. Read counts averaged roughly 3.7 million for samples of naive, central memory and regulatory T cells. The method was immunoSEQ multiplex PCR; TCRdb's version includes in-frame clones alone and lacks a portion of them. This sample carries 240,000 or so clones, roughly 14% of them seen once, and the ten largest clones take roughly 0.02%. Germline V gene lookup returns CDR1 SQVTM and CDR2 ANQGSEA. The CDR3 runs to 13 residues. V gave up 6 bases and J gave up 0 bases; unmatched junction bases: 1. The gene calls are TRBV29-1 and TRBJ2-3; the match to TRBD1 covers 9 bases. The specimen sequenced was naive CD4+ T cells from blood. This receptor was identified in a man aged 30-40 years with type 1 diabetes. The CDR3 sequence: CSVGTGSTDTQYF. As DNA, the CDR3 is TGCAGCGTCGGGACAGGGAGCACAGATACGCAGTATTTT.